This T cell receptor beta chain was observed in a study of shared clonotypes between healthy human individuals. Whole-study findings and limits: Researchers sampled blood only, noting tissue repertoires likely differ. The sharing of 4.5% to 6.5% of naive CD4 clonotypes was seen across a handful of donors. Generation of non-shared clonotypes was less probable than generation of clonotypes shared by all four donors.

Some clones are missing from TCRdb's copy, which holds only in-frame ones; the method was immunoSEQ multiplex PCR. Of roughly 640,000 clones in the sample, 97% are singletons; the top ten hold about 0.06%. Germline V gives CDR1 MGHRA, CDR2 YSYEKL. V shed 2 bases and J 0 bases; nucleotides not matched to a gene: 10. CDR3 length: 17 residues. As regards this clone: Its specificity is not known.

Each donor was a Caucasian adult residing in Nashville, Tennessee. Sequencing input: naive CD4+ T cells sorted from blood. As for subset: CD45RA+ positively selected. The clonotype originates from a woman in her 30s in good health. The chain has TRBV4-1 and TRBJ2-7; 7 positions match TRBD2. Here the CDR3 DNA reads TGCGCCAGCAGCCAACCTACGACTAGCAGCAGCTCCTACGAGCAGTACTTC. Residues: CASSQPTTSSSSYEQYF.